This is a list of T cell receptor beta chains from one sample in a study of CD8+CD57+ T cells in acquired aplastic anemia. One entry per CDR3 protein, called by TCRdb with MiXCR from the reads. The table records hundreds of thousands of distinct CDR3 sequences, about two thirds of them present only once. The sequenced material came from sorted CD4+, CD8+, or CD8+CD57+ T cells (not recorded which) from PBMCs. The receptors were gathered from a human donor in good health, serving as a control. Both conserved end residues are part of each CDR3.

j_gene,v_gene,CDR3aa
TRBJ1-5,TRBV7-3,CASSWDRGAQPQHF
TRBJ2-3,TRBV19,CASSGGRGRLMATPSEYF
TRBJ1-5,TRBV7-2,CASSEATSDQPQHF
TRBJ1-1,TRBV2,CASSLKGRWNCKAFF
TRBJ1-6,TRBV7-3,CASSRGENNSPPHF
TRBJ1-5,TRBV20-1,CSATGTGRDQPQHF
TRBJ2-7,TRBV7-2,CASSSGSTFYEQYF
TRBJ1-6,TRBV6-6,CASRFSDSPLHF
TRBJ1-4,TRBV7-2,CASSLADEKLFF
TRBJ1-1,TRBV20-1,CSVSSGLSEAFF
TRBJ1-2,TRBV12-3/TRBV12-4,CASSVTGPNYGYTF
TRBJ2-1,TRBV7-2,CASSLVGTSGYNEQFF
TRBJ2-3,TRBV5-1,CASSSQGGLRTDTQYF
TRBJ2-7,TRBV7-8,CASSLLTGGSTYEQYF
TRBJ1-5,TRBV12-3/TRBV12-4,CASSWGQGVDQPQHF
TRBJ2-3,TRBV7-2,CASSLTGGSTDTQYF
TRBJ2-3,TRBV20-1,CSARGRGGSTDTQYF
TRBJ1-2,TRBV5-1,CASSLDDRPGGYTF
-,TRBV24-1,CATSEPPGQRSETQYF
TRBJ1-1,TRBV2,CASSSGETEAFF
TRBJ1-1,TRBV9,CASSAYYKQSAPVF
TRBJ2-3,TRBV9,CASSQGRKADYFPSTDTQYF
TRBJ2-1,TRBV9,CASSVGLGSGYEQQFF
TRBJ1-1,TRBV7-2,CASSLAGDSTGLLTEAFF
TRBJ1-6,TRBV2,CASSPQDIANAPLHF
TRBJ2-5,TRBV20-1,CSARVLTSGSITETQYF
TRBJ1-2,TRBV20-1,CSASGDRASYGYTF
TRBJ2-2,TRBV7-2,CASSLAAVNSGELFF
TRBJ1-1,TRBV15,CGTSRAFAALRTEAFF
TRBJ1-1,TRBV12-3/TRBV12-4,CASTPLPGTEAFF
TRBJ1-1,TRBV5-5,CASSATGASWEAFF